This T cell receptor beta chain was identified during a study of human T cells and chemical hapten exposure. Study-wide points: Patch test score tracked positively with PT1 expanded TCR counts.

Library construction involved attaching unique molecular identifiers to individual cDNA molecules, which allowed quantitative, reproducible TCR counting. A single record per CDR3 protein comes from TCRdb applying MiXCR to the RACE reads. The table lists roughly 100,000 distinct CDR3 sequences, under 40% of them singletons. Time point here: patch test 3, about 24 weeks after DPC sensitization. Treatment given: therapeutic diphenylcyclopropenone sensitization with weekly scalp DPC. Unfractionated whole blood was the source of the extracted total RNA. In regard to this clonotype: The antigen is not known.

The length of the CDR3 is 17 residues. Germline CDR1 is MNHEY and CDR2 is SVGAGI. Trimming removed 1 base from V and 7 bases from J, with 17 bases in between. The source is a middle-aged man with alopecia areata. Some clones in this sample may be carry-over from other donors' samples. J is TRBJ1-6 and V is TRBV6-5; D might be TRBD1 (5 bases). Sequenced here: whole blood, sampled in connection with sensitization to the hapten diphenylcyclopropenone (DPC). CDR3 DNA sequence: TGTGCCAGCAGTTACTTGCAGGGATACAACGGGAATTCACCCCTCCACTTT. This translates into CASSYLQGYNGNSPLHF.